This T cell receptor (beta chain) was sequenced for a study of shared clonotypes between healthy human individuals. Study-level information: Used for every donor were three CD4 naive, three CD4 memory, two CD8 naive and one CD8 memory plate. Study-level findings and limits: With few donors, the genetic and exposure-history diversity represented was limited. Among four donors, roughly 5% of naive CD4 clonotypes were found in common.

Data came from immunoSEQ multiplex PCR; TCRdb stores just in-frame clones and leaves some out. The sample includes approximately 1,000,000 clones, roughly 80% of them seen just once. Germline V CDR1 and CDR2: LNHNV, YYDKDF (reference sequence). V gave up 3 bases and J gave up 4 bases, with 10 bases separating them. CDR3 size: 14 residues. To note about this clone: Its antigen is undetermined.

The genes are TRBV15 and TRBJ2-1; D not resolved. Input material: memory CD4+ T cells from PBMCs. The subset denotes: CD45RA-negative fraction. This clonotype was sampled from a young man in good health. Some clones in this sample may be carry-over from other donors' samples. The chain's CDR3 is CATSRPAVYNEQFF. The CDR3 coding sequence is TGTGCCACCAGCAGGCCAGCCGTATACAATGAGCAGTTCTTC.